The subject of this entry is one T cell receptor (beta chain). Genes here carry mouse names. The record originates from a study of tissue T cells after allogeneic stem cell transplantation. Regarding time point: mouse harvest day 14 after allogeneic transplant. The graft held 10^6 splenic CD5+ T cells and 10^7 T-cell-depleted bone marrow cells. The table came from immunoSEQ multiplex PCR; TCRdb's copy has only in-frame clones and leaves some out. The table lists around 1,800 clones, 49% of them singletons. The receptor's source is a female BALB/c mouse given C57BL/6 T cells with graft-versus-host disease after an allogeneic hematopoietic cell transplant. The sequenced sample consisted of blood.

CDR3 DNA (partial): TGTGCCTGGAGCCGGGACACAGAAGTCTTC. Protein product: CAWSRDTEVF. In full, the CDR3 is CAWSRDTEVFF. The chain joins TRBV31 to TRBJ1-1; D gene uncertain. The missing CDR3 end, 1 residue past where the read stops, is filled in from the germline J gene. V was cut by 3 bases and J by 3 bases, with 5 bases left in between. Germline loops: CDR1 GKSSPN, CDR2 SITVG. The CDR3 has 11 amino acids.